Listed here are 17 T cell receptor beta chains from one sample, sequenced in a study of Graves' ophthalmopathy and Graves' hyperthyroidism. Using RNA transcripts, the TCR beta CDR3 regions were amplified. Following a first-round RT-PCR that used HTBI primers, a second-round multiplex PCR was carried out. TCRdb ran MiXCR on the multiplex PCR reads and lists one entry per CDR3 protein. The sample holds approximately 700,000 distinct CDR3 sequences, roughly 39% seen once. Sequencing was performed on peripheral blood. The receptors derive from an adult man with Graves' ophthalmopathy.

In its sample, this clonotype was seen many times. V usage is TRBV19 and J usage is TRBJ1-5, with D uncertain. Germline assignment: CDR1 LNHDA and CDR2 SQIVND (reference sequence). The CDR3 loop spans 13 amino acids. Between the trimmed V and J ends, which lost 5 bases and 5 bases, there was a span of 10 bases. CDR3 amino acids: CASSLMRDQPQHF. In DNA form, the CDR3 reads TGTGCCAGTAGTTTGATGAGGGATCAGCCCCAGCATTTT.

Concerning this clonotype: A much larger clone lies one base from this, so it may be a read error. The genes are TRBV25-1 and TRBJ1-6; D perhaps matches TRBD1 (5 bases). This CDR3 contains 14 residues. In germline, CDR1 is MGHDK, CDR2 SYGVNS. The chain's CDR3 is CVSSWDSLVSPLHF. The CDR3 nucleotides are TGTGTCAGCAGCTGGGACTCTTTAGTCTCACCCCTCCACTTT.

This clonotype was picked up many times. The CDR3 loop reads CASSLSQGPKETQYF. The CDR3 DNA reads TGTGCCAGCAGCTTAAGCCAGGGACCAAAAGAGACCCAGTACTTC. The chain joins TRBV7-9 to TRBJ2-5, with D perhaps being TRBD1 or TRBD2 (5 bases each). This CDR3 comprises 15 residues. Trimming removed 2 bases from V and 3 bases from J, with 13 bases in between. CDR1 and CDR2 from the germline V gene are SEHNR and FQNEAQ (reference sequence).

This clonotype was seen ten or more times. The V call is TRBV20-1, the J call TRBJ2-5, with D possibly matching TRBD1 (6 bases). Trimming stripped 6 bases from V and 2 bases from J, with 10 bases between. From germline, CDR1 is DFQATT and CDR2 SNEGSKA (reference sequence). The CDR3 totals 12 residues. The CDR3 region is CSATGIQETQYF. In nucleotides, the CDR3 is TGCAGTGCCACAGGGATACAAGAGACCCAGTACTTC.

CDR3 coding DNA: TGTGCCAGCAGCGTTGGCAGGGGGCTGTACCAAGAGACCCAGTACTTC. This sequence encodes CASSVGRGLYQETQYF. The rearrangement uses TRBV9 and TRBJ2-5; 8 bases align to TRBD1. Trimming removed 2 bases from V and 0 bases from J; junction bases left unmatched: 6. CDR1 is SGDLS and CDR2 is YYNGEE in the germline V gene. The CDR3 sequence is 16 residues long.

The chain is built from TRBV9 and TRBJ1-5; 8 positions agree with TRBD1. Germline V gene sequence: CDR1 SGDLS, CDR2 YYNGEE. The CDR3 length is 14 residues. Trimming cost V 4 bases and J 3 bases; bases outside gene matches: 3. CDR3 bases: TGTGCCAGCAGCCCGGACAGGGACAATCAGCCCCAGCATTTT. Amino acids: CASSPDRDNQPQHF.

This clonotype was counted ten times or more. The chain couples TRBV5-6 to TRBJ2-7, with D hard to call. The germline V and J ends were trimmed by 0 bases and 1 base, with 8 bases remaining between them. The germline V gene encodes CDR1 SGHDT and CDR2 YYEEEE. The CDR3 is 14 amino acids. The CDR3 coding sequence is TGTGCCAGCAGCTTGGGGGCCAGGTCCTACGAGCAGTACTTC. The encoded protein is CASSLGARSYEQYF. Based on the CDR3 plus reference TRBV5-6 and TRBJ2-7, the full variable domain is DAGVTQSPTHLIKTRGQQVTLRCSPKSGHDTVSWYQQALGQGPQFIFQYYEEEERQRGNFPDRFSGHQFPNYSSELNVNALLLGDSALYLCASSLGARSYEQYFGPGTRLTVT.

This chain joins TRBV2 and TRBJ1-5; D ambiguous. Germline-derived CDR1 and CDR2 are SNHLY and FYNNEI. The V and J ends lost 7 bases and 14 bases respectively, with 21 bases between them. The CDR3 spans 13 residues. The CDR3: CASTWTSGSDEHF. The CDR3 DNA reads TGTGCCAGCACTTGGACTAGCGGGAGCGACGAGCATTTT.

CDR3: CATSPAGVYNEQFF. Here the CDR3 DNA reads TGTGCCACCAGTCCAGCGGGAGTCTACAATGAGCAGTTCTTC. V usage is TRBV24-1 and J usage is TRBJ2-1; TRBD2 matches at 8 bases. Looked up from germline, CDR1 is KGHDR and CDR2 is SFDVKD. CDR3 length: 14 amino acids. Germline trimming cut 6 bases from V and 3 bases from J; bases unmatched to any gene: 3.

This clonotype showed up many times. The V and J genes are TRBV7-2 and TRBJ2-7; no definite D call. Trimming left V 1 base short and J 2 bases short, with 18 bases between. CDR1 is SGHTA and CDR2 is FQGNSA in the germline V gene. The CDR3 has 17 residues. This CDR3 reads CASSLVSVGSPPYEQYF. CDR3 DNA: TGTGCCAGCAGCTTAGTTTCTGTCGGGTCCCCGCCCTACGAGCAGTACTTC.

The CDR3, as DNA: TGTGCCAGCACCCAAGGGGACACCGGGGAGCTGTTTTTT. It is translated as CASTQGDTGELFF. The chain employs TRBV12-3 or TRBV12-4 and TRBJ2-2, with D possibly being TRBD1 (5 bases). V gave up 7 bases and J gave up 3 bases, with 9 bases separating them. CDR3 length: 13 amino acids.

The sample holds one count of this clonotype. The chain is built from TRBV9 and TRBJ2-5; D is possibly TRBD1 or TRBD2 (5 bases each). The DNA end lines up better with TRBJ2-1; the J call may be wrong. The CDR3 consists of 15 residues. CDR1 SGDLS and CDR2 YYNGEE come from the germline V gene. The CDR3 DNA reads TGTGCCAGCAGCGGCCCTACGGACTGGGGGAGCGAGCAGTTCTTC. This codes for CASSGPTDWGSEQFF.

This clonotype was counted many times. The chain is built from TRBV7-9 and TRBJ1-2, with unresolved D. Germline CDR1 is SEHNR and CDR2 is FQNEAQ (reference sequence). V was shortened by 3 bases and J by 2 bases, with 7 bases between the two germline ends. The CDR3 has 13 amino acids. The CDR3 region is CASSLAANYGYTF. The CDR3, as DNA: TGTGCCAGCAGCTTGGCAGCAAACTATGGCTACACCTTC.

This clonotype was observed many times. The chain employs TRBV7-9 and TRBJ2-7; the D call may be TRBD1 or TRBD2 (5 bases each). Looked up from germline, CDR1 is SEHNR and CDR2 is FQNEAQ (reference sequence). There are 15 residues in the CDR3. The germline V and J ends were trimmed by 5 bases and 2 bases, with 16 bases remaining between them. The CDR3 DNA sequence: TGTGCCAGCAGCACCGAGAGGGGTTTTGCCTACGAGCAGTACTTC. This codes for CASSTERGFAYEQYF. The variable domain in full, with the rest retrieved from reference TRBV7-9 and TRBJ2-7, is DTGVSQNPRHKITKRGQNVTFRCDPISEHNRLYWYRQTLGQGPEFLTYFQNEAQLEKSRLLSDRFSAERPKGSFSTLEIQRTEQGDSAMYLCASSTERGFAYEQYFGPGTRLTVT.

This clonotype was seen only a few times. This rearrangement joins TRBV3-1 to TRBJ2-7; 8 positions agree with TRBD1. Germline assignment: CDR1 LGHDT and CDR2 YNNKEL (reference sequence). This CDR3 spans 15 amino acids. After removal of 0 bases from V and 5 bases from J, the junction contained 6 bases not matched to a gene. The CDR3 region has the DNA TGTGCCAGCAGCCAAGATAGGACAGGGCGGAACGAGCAGTACTTC. Protein sequence: CASSQDRTGRNEQYF.

V and J are TRBV29-1 and TRBJ1-2; TRBD1 agrees at 8 bases. The V gene end was trimmed by 6 bases and the J gene end by 3 bases; junction bases not matched to a gene: 12. Germline CDR1 SQVTM, CDR2 ANQGSEA. This CDR3 is 15 amino acids long. The CDR3 here is CSVKGQGPIHYGYTF. CDR3 sequence (DNA): TGCAGCGTAAAAGGACAGGGTCCTATTCACTATGGCTACACCTTC.

This clonotype was detected many times. The CDR3 DNA is TGCGCCATCGCCTTAACCGTCGGGGAGCTGTTTTTT. Amino acid sequence: CAIALTVGELFF. The chain uses TRBV5-1 and TRBJ2-2; D unresolved. Trimming removed 9 bases at V and 7 bases at J, with 13 bases between. The CDR3 sequence is 12 residues long. Germline assignment: CDR1 SGHRS and CDR2 YFSETQ.